This T cell receptor beta chain was found in a study of Ad26.COV2.S vaccination and SARS-CoV-2 variants. Broader study findings: Comparable non-spike TCR breadth was observed in vaccine and placebo recipients. Placebo recipients had lower spike-specific TCR breadth than vaccine recipients.

V lost 7 bases and J 4 bases, leaving 16 bases between the germline ends. This CDR3 has 15 amino acids. Germline CDR1 and CDR2: MNHNY and SVGAGI (reference sequence). The treatment denotes: 15 to 20 received Ad26.COV2.S at low or high dose, single or two shots; about 5 received placebo; per-sample allocation not given. Day 63 following the first vaccine or placebo injection was when the samples were taken. Recruitment in Boston yielded a donor of adult age, 18-55 years. With respect to this clone: Its target is not known.

Measured with immunoSEQ multiplex PCR; TCRdb has only the in-frame clones, and not every one. In the table there are over 400,000 clones, 80% to 90% of which are singletons. The V gene is TRBV6-6, the J gene TRBJ1-4, with no clear D. This specimen was peripheral blood, taken in a trial of Ad26.COV2.S vaccine versus placebo. The sequence derives from a person aged 18-65 years who received the Ad26.COV2.S COVID-19 vaccine or a placebo. The CDR3 DNA is TGTGCCAGCACCCCCGACCGGGGAGGTAATGAAAAACTGTTTTTT. Residues: CASTPDRGGNEKLFF.